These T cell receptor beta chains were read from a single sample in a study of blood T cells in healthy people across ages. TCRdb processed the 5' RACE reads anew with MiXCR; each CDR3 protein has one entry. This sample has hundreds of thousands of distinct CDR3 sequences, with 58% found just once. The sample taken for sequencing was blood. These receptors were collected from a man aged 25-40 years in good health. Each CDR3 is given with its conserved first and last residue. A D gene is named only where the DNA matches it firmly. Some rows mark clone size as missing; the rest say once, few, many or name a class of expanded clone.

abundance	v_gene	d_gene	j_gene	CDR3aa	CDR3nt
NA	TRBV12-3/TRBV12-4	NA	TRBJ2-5	CASRQPPETQYF	TGTGCCAGCAGGCAACCTCCAGAGACCCAGTACTTC
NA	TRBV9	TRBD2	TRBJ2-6	CASSAPGTSYSGANVLTF	TGTGCCAGCAGCGCTCCCGGGACTAGCTACTCTGGGGCCAACGTCCTGACTTTC
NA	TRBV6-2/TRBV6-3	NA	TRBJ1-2	CASSDPLGNYYGYTF	TGTGCCAGCAGCGACCCCCTGGGGAACTACTATGGCTACACCTTC
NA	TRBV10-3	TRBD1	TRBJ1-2	CAISEHRGQGDTF	TGTGCCATCAGTGAACATCGGGGACAGGGCGACACCTTC
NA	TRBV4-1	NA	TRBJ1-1	CASSQDGEGAFF	TGCGCCAGCAGCCAAGATGGGGAGGGAGCTTTCTTT
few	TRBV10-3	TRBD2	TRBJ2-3	CAIKSLAPDGTDTQYF	TGTGCCATCAAATCACTAGCGCCCGACGGCACAGATACGCAGTATTTT
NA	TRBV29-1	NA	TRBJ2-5	CRGWGDVGTQYF	TGCAGGGGTTGGGGAGACGTGGGGACCCAGTACTTC
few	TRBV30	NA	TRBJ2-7	CAWSRQDRQSYEQYF	TGTGCCTGGTCGCGGCAGGACAGACAATCCTACGAGCAGTACTTC
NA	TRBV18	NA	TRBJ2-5	CASSPGPGGGETQYF	TGTGCCAGCTCACCAGGACCCGGGGGAGGAGAGACCCAGTACTTC
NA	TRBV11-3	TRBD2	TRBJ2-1	CASSPRPAGEPNEQFF	TGTGCCAGCAGCCCCCGCCCAGCGGGAGAGCCCAATGAGCAGTTCTTC
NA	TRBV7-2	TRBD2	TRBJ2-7	CASSLAGLAEISSYEQYF	TGTGCCAGCAGCCTCGCGGGACTAGCGGAAATTAGCTCCTACGAGCAGTACTTC
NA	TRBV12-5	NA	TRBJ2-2	CASRHGSNTGELFF	TGTGCTAGTCGACACGGATCGAACACCGGGGAGCTGTTTTTT
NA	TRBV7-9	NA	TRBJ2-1	CASSVSSRYNEQFF	TGTGCCAGCAGCGTATCTAGCCGCTACAATGAGCAGTTCTTC
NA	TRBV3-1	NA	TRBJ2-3	CVSSQAVTDTQYF	TGTGTCAGCAGCCAGGCCGTAACAGATACGCAGTATTTT
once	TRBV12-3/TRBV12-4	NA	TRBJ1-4	CASRDAPAGTIEKLFF	TGTGCCAGCAGGGACGCCCCGGCAGGAACTATTGAAAAACTGTTTTTT
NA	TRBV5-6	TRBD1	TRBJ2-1	CASRRTGTYEQFF	TGTGCCAGCAGGCGGACAGGGACCTACGAGCAGTTCTTC
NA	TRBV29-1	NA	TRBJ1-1	CSVLEPGITEAFF	TGCAGCGTCCTAGAACCCGGTATAACTGAAGCTTTCTTT
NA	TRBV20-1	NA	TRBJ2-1	CSAPAHSYNEQFF	TGCAGTGCCCCTGCCCATTCCTACAATGAGCAGTTCTTC